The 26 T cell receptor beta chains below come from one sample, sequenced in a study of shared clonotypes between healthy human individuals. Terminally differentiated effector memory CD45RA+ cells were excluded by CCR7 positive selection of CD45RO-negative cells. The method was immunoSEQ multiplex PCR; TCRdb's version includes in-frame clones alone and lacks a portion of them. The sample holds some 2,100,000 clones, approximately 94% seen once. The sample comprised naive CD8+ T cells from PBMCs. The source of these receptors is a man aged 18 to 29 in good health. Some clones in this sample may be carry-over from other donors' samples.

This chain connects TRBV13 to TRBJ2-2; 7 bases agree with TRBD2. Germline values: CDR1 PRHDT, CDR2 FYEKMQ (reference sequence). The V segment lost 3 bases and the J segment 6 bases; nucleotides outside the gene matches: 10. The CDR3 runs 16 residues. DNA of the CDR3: TGTGCCAGCAGCTTGAATAGCGGGTTAGTTTCCGGGGAGCTGTTTTTT. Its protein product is CASSLNSGLVSGELFF. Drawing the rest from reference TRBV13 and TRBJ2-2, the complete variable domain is AAGVIQSPRHLIKEKRETATLKCYPIPRHDTVYWYQQGPGQDPQFLISFYEKMQSDKGSIPDRFSAQQFSDYHSELNMSSLELGDSALYFCASSLNSGLVSGELFFGEGSRLTVL.

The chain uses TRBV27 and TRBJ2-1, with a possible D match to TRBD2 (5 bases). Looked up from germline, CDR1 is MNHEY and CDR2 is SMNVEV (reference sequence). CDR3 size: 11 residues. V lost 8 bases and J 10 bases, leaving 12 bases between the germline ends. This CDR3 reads CASGGPWEQFF. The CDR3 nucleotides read TGTGCCAGCGGCGGGCCTTGGGAGCAGTTCTTC.

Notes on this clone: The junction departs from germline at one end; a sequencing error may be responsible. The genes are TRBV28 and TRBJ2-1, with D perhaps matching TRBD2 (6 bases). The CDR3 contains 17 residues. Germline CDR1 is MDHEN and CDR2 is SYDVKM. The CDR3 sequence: CASSLVQNRDSHNEQFF. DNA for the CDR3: TGTGCCAGCAGTTTGGTACAGAACCGGGACTCCCACAATGAGCAGTTCTTC.

The CDR3 region has the DNA TGCGCCAGCAGCTTGGTCGGCAGTCGAAGCTCCTACAATGAGCAGTTCTTC. It translates to CASSLVGSRSSYNEQFF. This chain links TRBV5-1 with TRBJ2-1; D unclear. Trimming took off 0 bases at V and 0 bases at J, with 13 bases between the two ends. The V gene's germline CDR1 is SGHRS and CDR2 YFSETQ. The CDR3 has 17 residues.

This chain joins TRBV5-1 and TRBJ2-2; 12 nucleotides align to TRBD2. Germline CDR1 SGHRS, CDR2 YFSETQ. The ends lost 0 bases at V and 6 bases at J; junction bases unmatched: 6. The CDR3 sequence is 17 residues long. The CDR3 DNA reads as TGCGCCAGCAGCTTGGCCCGACTAGCGGGAGCATCCGGGGAGCTGTTTTTT. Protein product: CASSLARLAGASGELFF. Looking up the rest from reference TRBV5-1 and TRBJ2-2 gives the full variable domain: KAGVTQTPRYLIKTRGQQVTLSCSPISGHRSVSWYQQTPGQGLQFLFEYFSETQRNKGNFPGRFSGRQFSNSRSEMNVSTLELGDSALYLCASSLARLAGASGELFFGEGSRLTVL.

CDR3 nucleotides: TGTGCCAGCAGGGAAGGACAGTGGTCTTACGAGCAGTACTTC. As protein: CASREGQWSYEQYF. The J gene is TRBJ2-7, the V gene TRBV28; perhaps TRBD1 as D (6 bases). Germline CDR1 reads MDHEN; CDR2 reads SYDVKM. The CDR3 length is 14 residues. Trimming took off 6 bases at V and 4 bases at J, with 16 bases between the two ends. Full variable domain (outside the CDR3, taken from reference TRBV28 and TRBJ2-7): DVKVTQSSRYLVKRTGEKVFLECVQDMDHENMFWYRQDPGLGLRLIYFSYDVKMKEKGDIPEGYSVSREKKERFSLILESASTNQTSMYLCASREGQWSYEQYFGPGTRLTVT.

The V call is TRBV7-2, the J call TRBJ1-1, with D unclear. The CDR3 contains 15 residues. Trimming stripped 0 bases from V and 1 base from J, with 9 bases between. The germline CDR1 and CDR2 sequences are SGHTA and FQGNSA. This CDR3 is CASSLARTGNTEAFF. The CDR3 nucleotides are TGTGCCAGCAGCTTAGCTAGGACGGGGAACACTGAAGCTTTCTTT.

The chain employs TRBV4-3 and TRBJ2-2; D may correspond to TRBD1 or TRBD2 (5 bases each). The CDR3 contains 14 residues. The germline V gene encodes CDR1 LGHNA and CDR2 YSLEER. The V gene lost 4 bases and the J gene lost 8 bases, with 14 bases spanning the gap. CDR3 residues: CASSPTRGPGELFF. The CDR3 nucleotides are TGCGCCAGCAGCCCCACCCGGGGCCCTGGGGAGCTGTTTTTT.

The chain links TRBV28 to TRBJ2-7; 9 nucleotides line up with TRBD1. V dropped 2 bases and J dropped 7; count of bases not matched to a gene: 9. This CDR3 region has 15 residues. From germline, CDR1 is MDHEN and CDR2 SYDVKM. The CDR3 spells CASSLIPGQGREQYF. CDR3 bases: TGTGCCAGCAGTTTAATTCCGGGACAGGGTCGAGAGCAGTACTTC. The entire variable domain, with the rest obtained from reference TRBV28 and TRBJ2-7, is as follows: DVKVTQSSRYLVKRTGEKVFLECVQDMDHENMFWYRQDPGLGLRLIYFSYDVKMKEKGDIPEGYSVSREKKERFSLILESASTNQTSMYLCASSLIPGQGREQYFGPGTRLTVT.

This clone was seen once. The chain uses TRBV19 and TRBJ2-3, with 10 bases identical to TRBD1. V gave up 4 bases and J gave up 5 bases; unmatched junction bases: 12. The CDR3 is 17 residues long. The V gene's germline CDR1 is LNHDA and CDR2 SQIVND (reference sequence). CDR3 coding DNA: TGTGCCAGTAGTACCCTACCGGGACAGGGGTTCGAAGATACGCAGTATTTT. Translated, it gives CASSTLPGQGFEDTQYF.

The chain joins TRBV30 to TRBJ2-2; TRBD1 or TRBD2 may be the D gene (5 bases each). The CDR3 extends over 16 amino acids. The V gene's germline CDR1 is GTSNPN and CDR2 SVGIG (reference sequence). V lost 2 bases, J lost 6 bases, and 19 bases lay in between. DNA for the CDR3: TGTGCCTGGAGTAAACAGGAGTTGAGGGCCCCCGGGGAGCTGTTTTTT. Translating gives CAWSKQELRAPGELFF.

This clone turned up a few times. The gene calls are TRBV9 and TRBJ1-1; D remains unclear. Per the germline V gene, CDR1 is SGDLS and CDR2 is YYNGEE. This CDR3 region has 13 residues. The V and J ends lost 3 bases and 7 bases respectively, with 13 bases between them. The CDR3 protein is CASSALESSEAFF. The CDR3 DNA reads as TGTGCCAGCAGCGCTTTGGAGAGCAGTGAAGCTTTCTTT.

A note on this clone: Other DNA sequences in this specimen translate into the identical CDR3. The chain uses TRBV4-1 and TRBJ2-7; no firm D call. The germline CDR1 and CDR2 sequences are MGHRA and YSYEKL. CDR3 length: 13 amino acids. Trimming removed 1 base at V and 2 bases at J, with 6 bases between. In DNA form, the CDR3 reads TGCGCCAGCAGCCAAGCCTCCGCCTACGAGCAGTACTTC. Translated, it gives CASSQASAYEQYF.

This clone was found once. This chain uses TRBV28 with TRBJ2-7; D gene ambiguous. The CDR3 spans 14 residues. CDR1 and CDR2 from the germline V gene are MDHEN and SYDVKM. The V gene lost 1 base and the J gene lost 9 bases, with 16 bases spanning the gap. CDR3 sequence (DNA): TGTGCCAGCAGTTTATTACTTCGTGCCGGCGGGCAGTACTTC. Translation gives CASSLLLRAGGQYF.

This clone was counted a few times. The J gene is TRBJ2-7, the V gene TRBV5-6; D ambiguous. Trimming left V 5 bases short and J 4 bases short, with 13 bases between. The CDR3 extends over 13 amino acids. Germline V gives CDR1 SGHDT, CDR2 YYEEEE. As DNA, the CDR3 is TGTGCCAGCAGGTTCACGGGCGGATACGAGCAGTACTTC. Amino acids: CASRFTGGYEQYF.

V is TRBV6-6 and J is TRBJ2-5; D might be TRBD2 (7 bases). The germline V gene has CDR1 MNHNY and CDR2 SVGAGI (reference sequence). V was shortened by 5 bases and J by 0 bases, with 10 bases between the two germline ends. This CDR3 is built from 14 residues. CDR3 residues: CASSTGRDQETQYF. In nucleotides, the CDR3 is TGTGCCAGCAGTACAGGGAGGGACCAAGAGACCCAGTACTTC.

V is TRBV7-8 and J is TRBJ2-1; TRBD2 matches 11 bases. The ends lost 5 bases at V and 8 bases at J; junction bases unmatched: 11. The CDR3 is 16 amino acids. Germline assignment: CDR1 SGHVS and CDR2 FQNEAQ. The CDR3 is CASSHPDSGREDEQFF. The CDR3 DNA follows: TGTGCCAGCAGCCACCCAGATAGCGGGAGGGAAGATGAGCAGTTCTTC. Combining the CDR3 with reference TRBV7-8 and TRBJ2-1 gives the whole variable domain GAGVSQSPRYKVAKRGQDVALRCDPISGHVSLFWYQQALGQGPEFLTYFQNEAQLDKSGLPSDRFFAERPEGSVSTLKIQRTQQEDSAVYLCASSHPDSGREDEQFFGPGTRLTVL.

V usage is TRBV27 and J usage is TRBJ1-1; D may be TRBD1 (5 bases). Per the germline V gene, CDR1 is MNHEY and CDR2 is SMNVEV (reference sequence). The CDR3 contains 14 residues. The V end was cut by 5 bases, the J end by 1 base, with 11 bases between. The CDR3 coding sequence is TGTGCCAGCAGTCCGGGACGGCCGAACACTGAAGCTTTCTTT. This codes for CASSPGRPNTEAFF.

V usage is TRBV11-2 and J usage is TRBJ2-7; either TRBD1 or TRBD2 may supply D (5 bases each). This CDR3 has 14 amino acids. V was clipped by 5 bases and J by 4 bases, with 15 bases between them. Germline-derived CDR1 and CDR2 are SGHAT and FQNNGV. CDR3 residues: CASSIGGWAYEQYF. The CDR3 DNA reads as TGTGCCAGCAGCATTGGGGGTTGGGCTTACGAGCAGTACTTC.

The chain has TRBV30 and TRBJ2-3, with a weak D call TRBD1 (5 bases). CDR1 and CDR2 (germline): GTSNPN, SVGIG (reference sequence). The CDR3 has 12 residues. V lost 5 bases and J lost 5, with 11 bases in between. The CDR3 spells CAWGGRGDTQYF. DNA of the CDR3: TGTGCCTGGGGCGGAAGGGGAGATACGCAGTATTTT.

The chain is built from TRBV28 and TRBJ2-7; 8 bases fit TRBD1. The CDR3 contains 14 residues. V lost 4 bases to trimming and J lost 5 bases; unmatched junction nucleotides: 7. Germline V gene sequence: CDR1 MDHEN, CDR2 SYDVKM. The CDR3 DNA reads TGTGCCAGCAGTTCGTGGACAGGGCGGAACGAGCAGTACTTC. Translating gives CASSSWTGRNEQYF. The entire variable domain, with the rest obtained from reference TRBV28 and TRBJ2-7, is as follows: DVKVTQSSRYLVKRTGEKVFLECVQDMDHENMFWYRQDPGLGLRLIYFSYDVKMKEKGDIPEGYSVSREKKERFSLILESASTNQTSMYLCASSSWTGRNEQYFGPGTRLTVT.

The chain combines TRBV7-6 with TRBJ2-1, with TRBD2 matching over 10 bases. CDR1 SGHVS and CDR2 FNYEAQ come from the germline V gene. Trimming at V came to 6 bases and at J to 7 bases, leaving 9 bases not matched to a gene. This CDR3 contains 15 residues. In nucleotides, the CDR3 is TGTGCCAGCAGGAGACTAGCGGGCGAAGCAAATGAGCAGTTCTTC. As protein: CASRRLAGEANEQFF.

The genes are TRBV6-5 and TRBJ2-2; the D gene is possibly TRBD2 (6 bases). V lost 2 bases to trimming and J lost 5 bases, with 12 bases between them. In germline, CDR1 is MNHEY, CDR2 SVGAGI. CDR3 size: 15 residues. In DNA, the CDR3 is TGTGCCAGCAGTTACCTCTATGGGGGGACCGGGGAGCTGTTTTTT. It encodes CASSYLYGGTGELFF.

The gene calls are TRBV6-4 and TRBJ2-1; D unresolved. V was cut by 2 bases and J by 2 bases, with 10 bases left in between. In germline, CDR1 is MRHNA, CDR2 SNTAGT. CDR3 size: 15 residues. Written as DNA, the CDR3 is TGTGCCAGCAGTGACGACGGGTCCCCCTACAATGAGCAGTTCTTC. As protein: CASSDDGSPYNEQFF.

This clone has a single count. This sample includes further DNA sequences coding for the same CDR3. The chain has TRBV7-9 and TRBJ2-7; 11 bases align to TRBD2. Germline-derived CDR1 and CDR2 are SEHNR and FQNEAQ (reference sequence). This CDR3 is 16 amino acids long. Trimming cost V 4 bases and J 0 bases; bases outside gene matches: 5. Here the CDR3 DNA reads TGTGCCAGCAGCTCTCCCGGGACTAGCGGCTCCTACGAGCAGTACTTC. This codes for CASSSPGTSGSYEQYF.

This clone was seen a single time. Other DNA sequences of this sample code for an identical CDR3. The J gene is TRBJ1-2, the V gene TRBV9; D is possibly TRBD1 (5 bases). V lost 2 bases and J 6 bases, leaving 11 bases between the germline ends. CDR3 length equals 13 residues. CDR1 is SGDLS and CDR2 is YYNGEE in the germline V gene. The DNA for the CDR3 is TGTGCCAGCAGCGTTGGGGGAGGAGATGGCTACACCTTC. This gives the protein CASSVGGGDGYTF.